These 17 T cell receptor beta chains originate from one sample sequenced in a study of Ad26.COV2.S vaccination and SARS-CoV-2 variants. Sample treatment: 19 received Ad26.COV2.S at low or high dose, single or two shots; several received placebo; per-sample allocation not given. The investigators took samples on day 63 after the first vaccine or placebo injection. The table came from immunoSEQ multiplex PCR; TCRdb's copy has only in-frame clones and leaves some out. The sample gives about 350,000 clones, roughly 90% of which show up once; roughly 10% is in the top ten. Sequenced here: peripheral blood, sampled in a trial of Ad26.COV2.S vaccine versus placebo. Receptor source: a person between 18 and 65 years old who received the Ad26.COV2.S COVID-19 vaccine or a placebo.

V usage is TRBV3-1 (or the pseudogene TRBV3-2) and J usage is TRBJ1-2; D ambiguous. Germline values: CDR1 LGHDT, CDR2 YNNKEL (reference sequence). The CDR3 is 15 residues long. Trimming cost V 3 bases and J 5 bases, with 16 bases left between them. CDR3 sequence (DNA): TGTGCCAGCAGCCATTCCTCGACGGCGACTTATGGCTACACCTTC. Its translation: CASSHSSTATYGYTF.

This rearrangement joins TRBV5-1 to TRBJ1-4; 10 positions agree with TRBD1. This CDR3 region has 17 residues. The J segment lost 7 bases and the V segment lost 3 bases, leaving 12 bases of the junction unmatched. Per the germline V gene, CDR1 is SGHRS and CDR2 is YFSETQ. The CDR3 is CASSSFPTGGRGEKLFF. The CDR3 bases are TGCGCCAGCAGCTCATTTCCGACAGGGGGCCGGGGTGAAAAACTGTTTTTT.

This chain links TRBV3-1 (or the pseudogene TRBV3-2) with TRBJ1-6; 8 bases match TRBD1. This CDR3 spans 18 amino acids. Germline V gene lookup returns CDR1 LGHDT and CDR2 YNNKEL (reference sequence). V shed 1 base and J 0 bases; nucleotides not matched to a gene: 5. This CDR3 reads CASSQGRQGSSYNSPLHF. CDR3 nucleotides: TGTGCCAGCAGCCAAGGGAGACAGGGGAGCTCCTATAATTCACCCCTCCACTTT.

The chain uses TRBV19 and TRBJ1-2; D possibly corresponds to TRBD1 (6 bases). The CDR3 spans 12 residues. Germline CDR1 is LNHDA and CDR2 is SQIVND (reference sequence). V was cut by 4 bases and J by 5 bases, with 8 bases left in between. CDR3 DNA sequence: TGTGCCAGTAGTACCGACAGGTATGGCTACACCTTC. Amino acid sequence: CASSTDRYGYTF.

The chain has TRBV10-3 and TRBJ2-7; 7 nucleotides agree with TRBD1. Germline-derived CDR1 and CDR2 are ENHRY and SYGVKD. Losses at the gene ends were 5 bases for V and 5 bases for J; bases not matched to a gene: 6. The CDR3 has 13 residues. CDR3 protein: CAISPTGKNEQYF. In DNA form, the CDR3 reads TGTGCCATCAGTCCGACAGGGAAGAACGAGCAGTACTTC.

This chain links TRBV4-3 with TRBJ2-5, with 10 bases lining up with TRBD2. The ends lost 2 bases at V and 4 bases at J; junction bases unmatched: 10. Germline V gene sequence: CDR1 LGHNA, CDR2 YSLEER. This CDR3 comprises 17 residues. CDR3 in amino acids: CASSQKKASGSGETQYF. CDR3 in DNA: TGCGCCAGCAGCCAAAAGAAAGCTAGCGGGAGTGGAGAGACCCAGTACTTC.

The CDR3 here is CASSRGPGANVLTF. The CDR3 DNA sequence: TGTGCCAGCTCCAGGGGCCCTGGGGCCAACGTCCTGACTTTC. The chain uses TRBV7-2 and TRBJ2-6, with D possibly TRBD1 on 6 matching bases. Germline V gene data show CDR1 as SGHTA and CDR2 as FQGNSA. Trimming took off 8 bases at V and 2 bases at J, with 10 bases between the two ends. The CDR3 is 14 residues long.

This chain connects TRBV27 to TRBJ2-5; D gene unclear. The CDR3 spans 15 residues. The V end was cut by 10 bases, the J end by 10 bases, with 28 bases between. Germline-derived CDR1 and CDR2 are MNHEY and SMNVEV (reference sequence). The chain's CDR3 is CAIRVVRVSKIGQYF. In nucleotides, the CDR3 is TGTGCCATCCGGGTGGTTAGGGTCTCAAAGATAGGCCAGTACTTC.

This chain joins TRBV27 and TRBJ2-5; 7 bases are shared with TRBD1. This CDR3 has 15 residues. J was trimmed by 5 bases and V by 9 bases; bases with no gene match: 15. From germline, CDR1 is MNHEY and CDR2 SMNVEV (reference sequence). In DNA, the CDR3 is TGTGCCAGTCGCCACAATCGACAGGGCGGGGAGACCCAGTACTTC. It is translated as CASRHNRQGGETQYF.

This CDR3 is CASSSSRGGYTF. The CDR3 region has the DNA TGTGCCAGCAGCTCATCACGAGGCGGCTACACCTTC. The rearrangement joins TRBV5-4 to TRBJ1-2, with D hard to call. V lost 3 bases and J 8 bases, leaving 11 bases between the germline ends. The CDR3 runs 12 residues. Looked up from germline, CDR1 is SGHNT and CDR2 is YYREEE (reference sequence).

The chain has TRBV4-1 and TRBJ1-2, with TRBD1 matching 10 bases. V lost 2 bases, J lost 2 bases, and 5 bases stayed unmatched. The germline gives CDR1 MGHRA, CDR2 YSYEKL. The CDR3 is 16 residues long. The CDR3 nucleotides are TGCGCCAGCAGCCAATCTCCGGGACAGGGGAACTATGGCTACACCTTC. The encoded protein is CASSQSPGQGNYGYTF.

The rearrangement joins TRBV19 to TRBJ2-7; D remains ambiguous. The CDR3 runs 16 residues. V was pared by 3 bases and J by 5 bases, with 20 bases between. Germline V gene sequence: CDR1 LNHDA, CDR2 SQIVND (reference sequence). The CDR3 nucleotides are TGTGCCAGTAGTATTGGGCAGGAGCTTCCCGAGGACGAGCAGTACTTC. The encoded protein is CASSIGQELPEDEQYF.

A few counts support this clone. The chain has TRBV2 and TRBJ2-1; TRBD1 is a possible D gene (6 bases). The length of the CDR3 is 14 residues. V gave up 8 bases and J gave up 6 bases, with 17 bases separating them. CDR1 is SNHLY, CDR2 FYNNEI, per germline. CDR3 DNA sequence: TGTGCCAGCGTTAGGGACACACATCCCAATGAGCAGTTCTTC. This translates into CASVRDTHPNEQFF. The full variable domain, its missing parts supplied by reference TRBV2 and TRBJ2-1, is EPEVTQTPSHQVTQMGQEVILRCVPISNHLYFYWYRQILGQKVEFLVSFYNNEISEKSEIFDDQFSVERPDGSNFTLKIRSTKLEDSAMYFCASVRDTHPNEQFFGPGTRLTVL.

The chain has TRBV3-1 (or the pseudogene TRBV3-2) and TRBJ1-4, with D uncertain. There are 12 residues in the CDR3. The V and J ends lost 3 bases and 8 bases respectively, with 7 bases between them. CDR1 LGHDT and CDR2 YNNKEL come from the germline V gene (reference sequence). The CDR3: CASSHLQEKLFF. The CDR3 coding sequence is TGTGCCAGCAGCCACTTACAAGAAAAACTGTTTTTT.

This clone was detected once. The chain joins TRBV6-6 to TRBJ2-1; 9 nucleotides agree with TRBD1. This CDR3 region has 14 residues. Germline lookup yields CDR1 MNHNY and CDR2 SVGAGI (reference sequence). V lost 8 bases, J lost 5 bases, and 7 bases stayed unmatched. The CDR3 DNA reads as TGTGCCAGCTCAACGGACAGGGGTAACAATGAGCAGTTCTTC. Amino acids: CASSTDRGNNEQFF.

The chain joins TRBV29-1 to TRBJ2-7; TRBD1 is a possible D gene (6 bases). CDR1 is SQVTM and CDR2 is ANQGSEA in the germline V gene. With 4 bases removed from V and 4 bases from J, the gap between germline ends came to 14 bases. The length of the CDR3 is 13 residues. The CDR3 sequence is CSVVSGRGYEQYF. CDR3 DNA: TGCAGCGTTGTCAGTGGAAGGGGGTACGAGCAGTACTTC.

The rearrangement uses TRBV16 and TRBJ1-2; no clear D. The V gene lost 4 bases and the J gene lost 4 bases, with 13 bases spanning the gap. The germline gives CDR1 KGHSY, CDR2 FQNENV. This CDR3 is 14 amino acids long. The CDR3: CASSPTARAYGYTF. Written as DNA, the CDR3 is TGTGCCAGCAGCCCCACGGCGAGGGCCTATGGCTACACCTTC.